This section outlines one T cell receptor beta chain sequence together with its context. Its target is not known. The data are from a study of T cell responses to AZD1222 COVID-19 vaccine. The CDR3 runs 12 residues. Germline V gene sequence: CDR1 MGHDK, CDR2 SYGVNS. With 6 bases removed from V and 8 bases from J, the gap between germline ends came to 11 bases. General study results and limits: Only a handful of AZD1222 recipients tested seropositive at baseline. Donors, mostly white British, included more females; clonal diversity was possibly underestimated.

Measured with immunoSEQ multiplex PCR; TCRdb has only the in-frame clones, and not every one. The sample consists of 95,000 to 100,000 clones, more than 75% of them appearing once. The material was peripheral blood, obtained on day 0 of AZD1222 vaccination. The chain joins TRBV25-1 to TRBJ2-1; D gene unclear. The TCR sequence derives from an adult in good health. CDR3 in amino acids: CASRRQSHEQFF. The CDR3 DNA follows: TGTGCCAGCAGGAGACAATCCCATGAGCAGTTCTTC. The full variable domain, with the rest looked up from reference TRBV25-1 and TRBJ2-1, is EADIYQTPRYLVIGTGKKITLECSQTMGHDKMYWYQQDPGMELHLIHYSYGVNSTEKGDLSSESTVSRIRTEHFPLTLESARPSHTSQYLCASRRQSHEQFFGPGTRLTVL.